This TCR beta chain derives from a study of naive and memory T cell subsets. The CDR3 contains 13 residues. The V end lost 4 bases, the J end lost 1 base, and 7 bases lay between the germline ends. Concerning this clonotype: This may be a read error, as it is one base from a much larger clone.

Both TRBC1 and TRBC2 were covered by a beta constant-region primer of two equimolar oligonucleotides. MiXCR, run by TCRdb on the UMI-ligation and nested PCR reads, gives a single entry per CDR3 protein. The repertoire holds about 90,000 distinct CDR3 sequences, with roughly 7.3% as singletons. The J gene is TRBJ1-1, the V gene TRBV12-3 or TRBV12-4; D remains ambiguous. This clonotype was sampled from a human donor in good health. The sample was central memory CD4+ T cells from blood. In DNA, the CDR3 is TGTGCCAGCAGTTCGGACCAGAACACTGAAGCTTTCTTT. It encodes CASSSDQNTEAFF.